This T cell receptor beta chain derives from a study of radiotherapy plus CTLA-4 blockade in lung cancer. Generated by immunoSEQ multiplex PCR, the TCRdb table keeps only in-frame clones and is missing some. The sample carries 60,000 to 70,000 clones, 70% to 85% recorded once. The source is a human donor with non-small cell lung cancer who had a complete response to radiotherapy plus ipilimumab. The specimen was peripheral blood, collected from a patient treated with radiotherapy plus ipilimumab.

This CDR3 is CASSQNRDSTRETQYF. The CDR3 bases are TGCGCCAGCAGCCAGAACCGGGACTCCACCCGGGAGACCCAGTACTTC. The rearrangement joins TRBV4-1 to TRBJ2-5, with D possibly being TRBD2 (6 bases). Germline assignment: CDR1 MGHRA and CDR2 YSYEKL. The CDR3 is 16 residues long. The V end was cut by 3 bases, the J end by 5 bases, with 19 bases between.